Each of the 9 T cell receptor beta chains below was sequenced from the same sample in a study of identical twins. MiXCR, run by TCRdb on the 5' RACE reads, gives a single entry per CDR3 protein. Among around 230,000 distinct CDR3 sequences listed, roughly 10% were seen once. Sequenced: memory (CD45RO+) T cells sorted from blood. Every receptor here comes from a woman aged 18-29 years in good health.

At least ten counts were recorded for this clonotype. DNA of the CDR3: TGTGCCAGCAGGGGTATGGTTGAGCAGTTCTTC. This sequence encodes CASRGMVEQFF. The chain links TRBV6-2 or TRBV6-3 to TRBJ2-1; no reliable D call. The germline V gene has CDR1 MNHEY and CDR2 SVGEGT. The CDR3 extends over 11 amino acids. Trimming removed 6 bases from V and 9 bases from J, with 9 bases in between.

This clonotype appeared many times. As DNA, the CDR3 is TGTGCCAGCAGTTCCGTTGGACGCCGGTTGACCTATGGCTACACCTTC. Its translation is CASSSVGRRLTYGYTF. The rearrangement links TRBV27 to TRBJ1-2; D ambiguous. V dropped 4 bases and J dropped 4 bases, with 19 bases sitting between them. The germline V gene has CDR1 MNHEY and CDR2 SMNVEV (reference sequence). This CDR3 contains 16 residues.

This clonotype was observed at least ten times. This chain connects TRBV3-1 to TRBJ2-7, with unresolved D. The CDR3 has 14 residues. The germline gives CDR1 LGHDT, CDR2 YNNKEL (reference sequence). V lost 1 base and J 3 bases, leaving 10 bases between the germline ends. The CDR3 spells CASSQVRIYYEQYF. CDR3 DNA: TGTGCCAGCAGCCAAGTCCGGATCTACTACGAGCAGTACTTC.

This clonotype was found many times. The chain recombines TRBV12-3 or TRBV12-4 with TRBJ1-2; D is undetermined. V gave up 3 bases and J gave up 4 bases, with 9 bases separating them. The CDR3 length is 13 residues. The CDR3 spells CASSFEVGYGYTF. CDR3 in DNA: TGTGCCAGCAGTTTTGAGGTTGGCTATGGCTACACCTTC.

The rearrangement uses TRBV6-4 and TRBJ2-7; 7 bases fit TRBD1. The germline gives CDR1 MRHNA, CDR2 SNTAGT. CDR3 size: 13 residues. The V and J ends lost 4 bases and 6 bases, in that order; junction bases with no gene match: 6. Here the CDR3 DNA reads TGTGCCAGCAGTGCCGGGACAGAGGCCGAGCAGTACTTC. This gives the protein CASSAGTEAEQYF.

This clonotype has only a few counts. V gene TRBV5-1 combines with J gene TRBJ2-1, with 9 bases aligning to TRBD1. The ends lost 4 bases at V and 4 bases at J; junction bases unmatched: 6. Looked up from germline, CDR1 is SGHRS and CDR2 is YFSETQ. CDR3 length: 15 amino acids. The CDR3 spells CASSEQGASYNEQFF. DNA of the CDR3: TGCGCCAGCAGCGAACAGGGGGCTTCGTACAATGAGCAGTTCTTC.

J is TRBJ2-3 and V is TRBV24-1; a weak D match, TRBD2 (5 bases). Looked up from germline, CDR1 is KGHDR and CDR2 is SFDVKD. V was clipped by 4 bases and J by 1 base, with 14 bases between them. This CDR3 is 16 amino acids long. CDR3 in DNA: TGTGCCACCAGTGAGGGGAGTGGGCGAGGCACAGATACGCAGTATTTT. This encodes CATSEGSGRGTDTQYF.

CDR3: CASSHPIGGELFF. The CDR3 DNA sequence: TGTGCCAGCAGCCACCCCATAGGGGGGGAGCTGTTTTTT. The rearrangement links TRBV14 to TRBJ2-2, with D uncertain. Germline CDR1 and CDR2: SGHDN and FVKESK. This CDR3 spans 13 amino acids. Between the trimmed V and J ends, which lost 3 bases and 8 bases, there was a span of 10 bases. Complete variable domain (other parts from reference TRBV14 and TRBJ2-2): EAGVTQFPSHSVIEKGQTVTLRCDPISGHDNLYWYRRVMGKEIKFLLHFVKESKQDESGMPNNRFLAERTGGTYSTLKVQPAELEDSGVYFCASSHPIGGELFFGEGSRLTVL.

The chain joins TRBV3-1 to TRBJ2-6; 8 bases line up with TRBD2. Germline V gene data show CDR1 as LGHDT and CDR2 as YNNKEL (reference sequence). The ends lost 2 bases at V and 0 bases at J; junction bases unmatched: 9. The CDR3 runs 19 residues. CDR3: CASSQRWAGGISGANVLTF. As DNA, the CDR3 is TGTGCCAGCAGCCAAAGGTGGGCGGGGGGAATCTCTGGGGCCAACGTCCTGACTTTC.